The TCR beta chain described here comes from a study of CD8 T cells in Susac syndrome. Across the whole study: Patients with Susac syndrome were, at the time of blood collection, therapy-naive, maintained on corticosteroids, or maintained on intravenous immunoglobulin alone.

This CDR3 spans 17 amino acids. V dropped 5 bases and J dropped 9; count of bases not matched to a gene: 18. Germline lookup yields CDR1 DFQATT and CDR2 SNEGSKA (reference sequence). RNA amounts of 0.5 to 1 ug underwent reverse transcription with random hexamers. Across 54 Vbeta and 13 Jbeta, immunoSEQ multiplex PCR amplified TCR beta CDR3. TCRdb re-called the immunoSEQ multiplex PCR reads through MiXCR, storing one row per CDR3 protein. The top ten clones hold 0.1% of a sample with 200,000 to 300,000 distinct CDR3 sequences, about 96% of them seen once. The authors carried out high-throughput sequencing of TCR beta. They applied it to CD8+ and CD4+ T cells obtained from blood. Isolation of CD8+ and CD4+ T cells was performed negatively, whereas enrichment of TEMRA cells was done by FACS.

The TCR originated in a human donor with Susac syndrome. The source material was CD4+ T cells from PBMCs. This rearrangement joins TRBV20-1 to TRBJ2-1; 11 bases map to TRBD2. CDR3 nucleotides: TGCAGTGCTGGTTTTCGGGGTTTAGCGGGAGGGCCCGGTGAGCAGTTCTTC. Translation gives CSAGFRGLAGGPGEQFF.